Following are 5 T cell receptor beta chains from one sample sequenced in a study of T cell responses to AZD1222 COVID-19 vaccine. Method: immunoSEQ multiplex PCR; TCRdb's copy keeps in-frame clones and lacks some. This table holds 160,000 or so clones, 88% found once. The input for sequencing was peripheral blood, taken on day 0 of AZD1222 vaccination. All receptors come from an adult in good health.

The rearrangement uses TRBV24-1 and TRBJ2-2; 10 nucleotides agree with TRBD2. Germline V lookup: CDR1 KGHDR, CDR2 SFDVKD. The junction had 4 bases not matched to a gene; V was cut back by 7 bases and J by 6 bases. This CDR3 has 14 residues. The CDR3 sequence: CATSLAGEAGELFF. The CDR3 nucleotides read TGTGCCACCAGCCTAGCGGGAGAGGCCGGGGAGCTGTTTTTT.

The genes are TRBV19 and TRBJ1-2; D is ambiguous. Trimming pared 1 base from V and 3 bases from J, leaving 6 bases between. The CDR3 has 13 amino acids. Germline CDR1 and CDR2: LNHDA and SQIVND (reference sequence). CDR3 DNA: TGTGCCAGTAGTATAGGGGGATACTATGGCTACACCTTC. It translates to CASSIGGYYGYTF. Using reference TRBV19 and TRBJ1-2 for the parts outside the CDR3, the full variable domain is DGGITQSPKYLFRKEGQNVTLSCEQNLNHDAMYWYRQDPGQGLRLIYYSQIVNDFQKGDIAEGYSVSREKKESFPLTVTSAQKNPTAFYLCASSIGGYYGYTFGSGTRLTVV.

The rearrangement links TRBV10-3 to TRBJ1-4; a possible D gene is TRBD1 (5 bases). The V and J ends lost 5 bases and 8 bases respectively, with 9 bases between them. CDR3 length: 12 residues. The germline gives CDR1 ENHRY, CDR2 SYGVKD. The CDR3 reads CAISTNREKLFF. In DNA form, the CDR3 reads TGTGCCATCAGTACGAACAGGGAAAAACTGTTTTTT.

In its sample, this clone was seen a few times. The chain combines TRBV5-4 with TRBJ1-2, with 7 bases identical to TRBD1. This CDR3 region has 13 residues. Germline V CDR1 and CDR2: SGHNT, YYREEE (reference sequence). Trimming at V came to 3 bases and at J to 4 bases, leaving 3 bases not matched to a gene. CDR3 nucleotide sequence: TGTGCCAGCAGCTCGACAGGGAGCTATGGCTACACCTTC. Translation: CASSSTGSYGYTF.

The chain recombines TRBV7-2 with TRBJ2-2, with D uncertain. This CDR3 has 17 amino acids. Germline CDR1 reads SGHTA; CDR2 reads FQGNSA. Trimming removed 1 base from V and 3 bases from J, with 15 bases in between. The DNA for the CDR3 is TGTGCCAGCAGCTTAGGGCGGCAAAAGTTCGACACCGGGGAGCTGTTTTTT. Translation gives CASSLGRQKFDTGELFF. Based on the CDR3 plus reference TRBV7-2 and TRBJ2-2, the full variable domain is GAGVSQSPSNKVTEKGKDVELRCDPISGHTALYWYRQSLGQGLEFLIYFQGNSAPDKSGLPSDRFSAERTGGSVSTLTIQRTQQEDSAVYLCASSLGRQKFDTGELFFGEGSRLTVL.